These 5 T cell receptor beta chains were all obtained from the same sample, sequenced in a study of a mutant IDH1 vaccine in newly diagnosed glioma. The time point is: week 47, end of study. All doses held 300 ug of mutant IDH1 20-mer peptide, with topical imiquimod. The repertoire was sequenced with immunoSEQ multiplex PCR; TCRdb's copy has only in-frame clones and lacks some. Among roughly 31,000 clones, roughly four fifths were seen once, and the ten largest hold about 28%. Antigens of these TCRs are unknown. The sequencing here drew on PBMCs, taken from a glioma patient whose treatment included an IDH1 peptide vaccine. These receptors were obtained from a man aged 30-40 years with glioma.

The chain joins TRBV11-2 to TRBJ2-7, with TRBD1 identical over 7 bases. The CDR3 sequence is 17 residues long. Germline CDR1 is SGHAT and CDR2 is FQNNGV. The junction had 15 bases not matched to a gene; V was cut back by 5 bases and J by 2 bases. CDR3 DNA: TGTGCCAGCAGCCACAGACGGACAGGTCTGCTCCCCTACGAGCAGTACTTC. Protein product: CASSHRRTGLLPYEQYF.

J is TRBJ2-5 and V is TRBV7-2; 10 bases match TRBD1. The CDR3 contains 16 residues. Germline trimming cut 5 bases from V and 5 bases from J; bases unmatched to any gene: 11. Germline V gene lookup returns CDR1 SGHTA and CDR2 FQGNSA. In DNA form, the CDR3 reads TGTGCCAGCAGCCCGAGGGACAGGGGACTGGGGGAGACCCAGTACTTC. It specifies CASSPRDRGLGETQYF.

The genes are TRBV4-3 and TRBJ1-6; D possibly corresponds to TRBD1 (5 bases). Germline V gene sequence: CDR1 LGHNA, CDR2 YSLEER. The CDR3 length is 17 residues. The V end lost 0 bases, the J end lost 4 bases, and 13 bases lay between the germline ends. The CDR3 loop reads CASSQDPRGLYNSPLHF. CDR3 bases: TGCGCCAGCAGCCAAGATCCTCGGGGCCTGTATAATTCACCCCTCCACTTT.

The V gene is TRBV7-9, the J gene TRBJ1-1, with 9 positions matching TRBD1. Per germline, CDR1 SEHNR and CDR2 FQNEAQ (reference sequence). The CDR3 length is 15 residues. The trim removed 3 bases at V and 6 bases at J, leaving 8 bases unmatched. CDR3 amino acids: CASSLAGTGFPEAFF. The CDR3 nucleotides read TGTGCCAGCAGCTTGGCCGGGACAGGGTTTCCTGAAGCTTTCTTT.

The chain recombines TRBV6-6 with TRBJ2-3, with unresolved D. Per germline, CDR1 MNHNY and CDR2 SVGAGI (reference sequence). The CDR3 consists of 13 residues. Trimming cost V 10 bases and J 4 bases, with 15 bases left between them. CDR3 in DNA: TGTGCCATCCAGGATGGTCCGGCAGATACGCAGTATTTT. Protein product: CAIQDGPADTQYF.